Listed below are T cell receptor beta chains from one sample, sequenced in a study of identical twins. TCRdb itself ran the 5' RACE reads through MiXCR, one entry per CDR3 protein. The data show over 600,000 distinct CDR3 sequences, 21% seen once. These data also formed part of another study, on T cells expressing NK-cell markers.

Sequencing was done on a sample of PBMCs. The receptor set was obtained from a woman aged 18-35 years in good health. The CDR3 runs from the conserved cysteine through the conserved F or W. Each record gives: J gene, D gene, V gene, clone size, CDR3 DNA, CDR3 protein. D genes are given only for firm matches. Part of the rows lack a size; the others show once, few, many or a class for expanded clones.

>TRBJ2-1|NA|TRBV3-1|few
TGTGCCAGCAGCCAAGGGGGGAACAATGAGCAGTTCTTC
CASSQGGNNEQFF
>TRBJ2-6|TRBD1|TRBV12-3/TRBV12-4|few
TGTGCCAGCAGTTTGGGGACAGGGATAACTGGGGCCAACGTCCTGACTTTC
CASSLGTGITGANVLTF
>TRBJ1-1|NA|TRBV20-1|NA
TGCAGTGCTAGAATAGGGAGTACTGAAGCTTTCTTT
CSARIGSTEAFF
>TRBJ2-1|NA|TRBV11-2|few
TGTGCCACCCATCTTACCCAGAGGAGCTCCTACAATGAGCAGTTCTTC
CATHLTQRSSYNEQFF
>TRBJ2-7|NA|TRBV20-1|NA
TGCAGTGCTAGAGACCCCCAACGCGAGCAGTACTTC
CSARDPQREQYF
>TRBJ2-5|NA|TRBV7-9|few
TGTGCCAGCAGCTCGGACTCGACAGTCCGCCAAGAAGCGACCCAGTACTTC
CASSSDSTVRQEATQYF
>TRBJ2-6|NA|TRBV20-1|NA
TGCAGTGCTGCCGGGTCTGGGGCCAACGTCCTGACTTTC
CSAAGSGANVLTF
>TRBJ2-5|TRBD2|TRBV9|few
TGTGCCAGCAGCGGCAATCCCTGGACGCGGGGGGGCCAAGAGACCCAGTACTTC
CASSGNPWTRGGQETQYF
>TRBJ2-1|NA|TRBV9|NA
TGTGCCAGCAGCGTCCAGGTCGAGAATGAGCAGTTCTTC
CASSVQVENEQFF
>TRBJ1-4|NA|TRBV6-1|NA
TGTGCCAGCGGGGAACCCAGGGGCACTAATGAAAAACTGTTTTTT
CASGEPRGTNEKLFF
>TRBJ2-4|NA|TRBV5-1|NA
TGCGCCAGCAGGAACATTCAGTACTTC
CASRNIQYF
>TRBJ2-7|TRBD2|TRBV5-5|NA
TGTGCCAGCAGCTTCGGGGGGTTCTACGAGCAGTACTTC
CASSFGGFYEQYF
>TRBJ2-5|NA|TRBV7-2|NA
TGTGCCAGCAGCCAGAATGGGCGAAGGGTTCACGAGACCCAGTACTTC
CASSQNGRRVHETQYF
>TRBJ2-7|NA|TRBV18|NA
TGTGCCAGCTCACCACGAGGCGTTGAGCAGTACTTC
CASSPRGVEQYF
>TRBJ2-7|NA|TRBV25-1|few
TGTGCCAGCAGTGATTGGGACACTACCTACGAGCAGTACTTC
CASSDWDTTYEQYF
>TRBJ2-4|NA|TRBV20-1|NA
TGCAGTGCTAGAGCTTCAGGGATGGGCATTCAGTACTTC
CSARASGMGIQYF
>TRBJ2-4|NA|TRBV6-5|NA
TGTGCCAGCAGTTACCTTGGAGGGGGAAGGAACATTCAGTACTTC
CASSYLGGGRNIQYF
>TRBJ2-5|TRBD2|TRBV4-1|NA
TGCGCCAGCAAAGGGACTAGCGAGACCCAGTACTTC
CASKGTSETQYF
>TRBJ1-1|NA|TRBV6-6|NA
TGTGCCAGCAGTCGGACATCCGAAGCTTTCTTT
CASSRTSEAFF
>TRBJ2-7|TRBD2|TRBV5-6|many
TGTGCCAGCAGTCCCGGACTAGCGGGGGACCAAACCTACGAGCAGTACTTC
CASSPGLAGDQTYEQYF
>TRBJ2-1|NA|TRBV5-1|few
TGCGCCAGCAGCTTGGCGCGGGATCATGAGCAGTTCTTC
CASSLARDHEQFF
>TRBJ2-7|NA|TRBV12-3/TRBV12-4|NA
TGTGCCAGCCGAGCTGGGGGGGGCCTGGGGGAGCAGTACTTC
CASRAGGGLGEQYF
>TRBJ2-3|TRBD2|TRBV15|NA
TGTGCCACCAGCGGCAAACTAGCGGGGGGATTCACAGATACGCAGTATTTT
CATSGKLAGGFTDTQYF
>TRBJ2-1|NA|TRBV20-1|few
TGCAGTGCTAGCCACTCCGGGTCCCCATGGGATGAGCAGTTCTTC
CSASHSGSPWDEQFF
>TRBJ1-1|TRBD1|TRBV5-1|few
TGCGCCAGCAGCTTTCAGGGGGCGAGGGGCACTGAAGCTTTCTTT
CASSFQGARGTEAFF
>TRBJ1-1|NA|TRBV15|NA
TGTGCCACCAGCAGAGATTACGTTTCTTCAGAAGCTTTCTTT
CATSRDYVSSEAFF
>TRBJ2-2|TRBD2|TRBV5-1|NA
TGCGCCAGCAGCTTGCCCAGCGGGAGTTCGTACACCGGGGAGCTGTTTTTT
CASSLPSGSSYTGELFF
>TRBJ2-5|NA|TRBV7-9|NA
TGTGCCAGCAGCTCAACCACGGGACTCTTGGAGACCCAGTACTTC
CASSSTTGLLETQYF
>TRBJ2-3|TRBD2|TRBV15|NA
TGTGCCACCAGCAGAGAACGACTAGCGGGATCCACAGATACGCAGTATTTT
CATSRERLAGSTDTQYF
>TRBJ1-1|NA|TRBV5-1|many
TGCGCCAGCAGTTGGGCGGCGAACACTGAAGCTTTCTTT
CASSWAANTEAFF
>TRBJ1-1|NA|TRBV7-9|NA
TGTGCCAGCAGCTTTCCAACTGGCAGTAGAGCTTTCTTT
CASSFPTGSRAFF
>TRBJ2-5|NA|TRBV12-3/TRBV12-4|NA
TGTGCCAGCAGTTTAGTCTTGGGGTCTAGCCAAGAGACCCAGTACTTC
CASSLVLGSSQETQYF
>TRBJ1-1|NA|TRBV6-2/TRBV6-3|NA
TGTGCCAGCAACTTCTGGTCAAACACTGAAGCTTTCTTT
CASNFWSNTEAFF
>TRBJ2-1|TRBD1|TRBV12-3/TRBV12-4|few
TGTGCCAGCAGTACGGACAGGGAGGAGCAGTTCTTC
CASSTDREEQFF
>TRBJ2-7|NA|TRBV25-1|NA
TGTGCCAGCAGTGAAAGCCCCCAGTCCTACGAGCAGTACTTC
CASSESPQSYEQYF
>TRBJ2-3|TRBD1|TRBV5-1|NA
TGCGCCAGCAGCTGGTGGACAGGGAGGACAGATACGCAGTATTTT
CASSWWTGRTDTQYF
>TRBJ1-6|NA|TRBV6-1|NA
TGTGCCAGCAGTGAACGGGGGGTGGATTCACCCCTCCACTTT
CASSERGVDSPLHF
>TRBJ2-3|NA|TRBV4-2|few
TGTGCCAGCAGCCAAGAGAAGGTGGATACGCAGTATTTT
CASSQEKVDTQYF
>TRBJ2-1|TRBD1|TRBV13|few
TGTGCCAGCAGCCTAGGGACAGGGGCGTCCAATGAGCAGTTCTTC
CASSLGTGASNEQFF
>TRBJ1-5|NA|TRBV5-1|many
TGCGCCAGCAGCTTATTCGGGGGAGAGCAGCCCCAGCATTTT
CASSLFGGEQPQHF
>TRBJ1-1|NA|TRBV29-1|many
TGCAGCGGCATCACCTTGAACACTGAAGCTTTCTTT
CSGITLNTEAFF
>TRBJ1-2|NA|TRBV5-1|NA
TGCGCCAGCAGCTTGGCCCAGGGTTCTGGCTACACCTTC
CASSLAQGSGYTF
>TRBJ2-2|NA|TRBV9|NA
TGTGCCAGCAGCGGACGTAGCGGCACCGGGGAGCTGTTTTTT
CASSGRSGTGELFF
>TRBJ2-3|NA|TRBV7-2|many
TGTGCCAGCAGCCGCGTCGGGGGCCTATCCCTTACAGATACGCAGTATTTT
CASSRVGGLSLTDTQYF
>TRBJ2-3|NA|TRBV5-1|NA
TGCGCCAGCAGCTTGGTGCGCCAATCCGCAGATACGCAGTATTTT
CASSLVRQSADTQYF
>TRBJ1-1|TRBD1|TRBV29-1|few
TGCAGTGTACCGGGACAGCCGAACACTGAAGCTTTCTTT
CSVPGQPNTEAFF
>TRBJ2-1|NA|TRBV4-3|NA
TGCGCCAGCAGCCAAGGGGCGGGATACTACAATGAGCAGTTCTTC
CASSQGAGYYNEQFF
>TRBJ1-1|NA|TRBV6-5|NA
TGTGCCAGCAGTTACTTAGACGGATACACTGAAGCTTTCTTT
CASSYLDGYTEAFF
>TRBJ2-5|NA|TRBV10-2|few
TGCGCCAGCAGTGAGCCGGGGTTGAGCGAGACCCAGTACTTC
CASSEPGLSETQYF
>TRBJ2-1|TRBD2|TRBV9|few
TGTGCCAGCAGCGTAGGGCTAGCGGCCCCCAATGAGCAGTTCTTC
CASSVGLAAPNEQFF